This record covers a single T cell receptor beta chain. Germline V lookup: CDR1 MNHEY, CDR2 SMNVEV (reference sequence). The CDR3 contains 15 residues. The V and J ends lost 6 bases and 0 bases, in that order; junction bases with no gene match: 5. This sample is part of a study of shared clonotypes between healthy human individuals. About the study: Donors had three CD4 naive, three CD4 memory, two CD8 naive and one CD8 memory plate apiece.

Genomic DNA belonging to each subset was distributed in equal measure over several immunoSEQ plates. An approximately 220 ng quantity of DNA, 25,000 to 35,000 T cell genomes, went into the sorted-subset replicate PCRs. Clones were sequenced by immunoSEQ multiplex PCR, and TCRdb holds only the in-frame ones, with some missing. The sample has 1.6 million or so clones; less than 99% are singletons. Partitioning of CD4+ cells yielded a CD45RA+ naive subset and a CD45RA-negative memory subset. The chain recombines TRBV27 with TRBJ1-5; TRBD1 matches 7 bases. This TCR was sampled from a man aged 30 to 39 in good health. Specimen: naive CD4+ T cells sorted from blood. Subset in this sample: CD45RA+ positively selected. The CDR3 loop is CASSRGGASNQPQHF. The CDR3 DNA follows: TGTGCCAGCAGCCGAGGGGGCGCTAGCAATCAGCCCCAGCATTTT.